This section outlines one T cell receptor beta chain sequence together with its context. The antigen is not known. Germline V lookup: CDR1 LGHNA, CDR2 YSLEER. The germline V and J ends were trimmed by 0 bases and 6 bases, with 21 bases remaining between them. The CDR3 is 18 amino acids. This sample is part of a study of T cells in localized non-small cell lung cancer. Produced via immunoSEQ multiplex PCR; TCRdb's table is partial and in-frame only. This sample has 45,000 to 70,000 clones, with 86% found just once. Whole-study results and caveats: In uninvolved adjacent lung, T cell clonality reached its highest value, exceeding tumor. Sequencing was restricted to one tumor region; therefore, heterogeneity remains possible. In adjacent lung, a median roughly 62 of the top 100 tumor clones were found. A higher density of T cells in blood coincided with extended overall survival.

This material consisted of peripheral blood, taken before any cancer treatment. The chain is built from TRBV4-3 and TRBJ1-3; a possible D gene is TRBD1 (5 bases). The sequence derives from a woman aged 40 to 75 with stage I lung adenocarcinoma. The CDR3: CASSQDTPTTGGENTIYF. CDR3 DNA: TGCGCCAGCAGCCAAGATACCCCGACTACAGGAGGTGAAAACACCATATATTTT.